The 17 T cell receptor beta chains reported below all come from one sample, sequenced in a study of beta chain features in type 1 diabetes. Points from the study as a whole: Significant though moderate, a shortening of TCRB CDR3s appeared in all four CD4+ subsets of Type 1 diabetes patients.

Antigens of these TCRs are unknown. Investigators reverse transcribed all isolated RNA, so they sequenced expressed TCRB transcripts. Measured with immunoSEQ multiplex PCR; TCRdb has only the in-frame clones, and not every one. The repertoire includes 250,000 to 350,000 clones, over 14% of them detected once, and around 0.015% sits in the top ten. The material sequenced was naive CD4+ T cells from blood. These receptors all come from a man aged 18 to 35 with type 1 diabetes.

There are a few counts of this clone. The chain links TRBV10-3 to TRBJ2-7; 9 bases match TRBD1. The CDR3 covers 14 residues. The ends lost 4 bases at V and 2 bases at J; junction bases unmatched: 3. Germline V lookup: CDR1 ENHRY, CDR2 SYGVKD. CDR3 nucleotides: TGTGCCATCAGTGGCCGGGACAGGGCCTACGAGCAGTACTTC. Translation gives CAISGRDRAYEQYF.

This clone was counted only a few times. The V call is TRBV10-2, the J call TRBJ2-7; a possible D gene is TRBD1 (6 bases). V was shortened by 9 bases and J by 7 bases, with 13 bases between the two germline ends. Germline V gives CDR1 WSHSY, CDR2 SAAADI. The CDR3 has 11 amino acids. The CDR3 sequence is CASNRVEEQYF. The DNA for the CDR3 is TGCGCCAGTAACAGGGTCGAGGAGCAGTACTTC.

The gene calls are TRBV7-9 and TRBJ2-7; TRBD1 agrees at 9 bases. Germline assignment: CDR1 SEHNR and CDR2 FQNEAQ (reference sequence). This CDR3 has 14 residues. Losses at the gene ends were 4 bases for V and 2 bases for J; bases not matched to a gene: 3. Here the CDR3 DNA reads TGTGCCAGCAGCTCGGGACAGGGCCCCTACGAGCAGTACTTC. The encoded protein is CASSSGQGPYEQYF. Looking up the rest from reference TRBV7-9 and TRBJ2-7 gives the full variable domain: DTGVSQNPRHKITKRGQNVTFRCDPISEHNRLYWYRQTLGQGPEFLTYFQNEAQLEKSRLLSDRFSAERPKGSFSTLEIQRTEQGDSAMYLCASSSGQGPYEQYFGPGTRLTVT.

This clone was found a few times. This chain links TRBV29-1 with TRBJ1-5, with TRBD1 matching over 8 bases. The CDR3 is made up of 14 amino acids. Germline CDR1 is SQVTM and CDR2 is ANQGSEA. Trimming at V came to 6 bases and at J to 5 bases, leaving 9 bases not matched to a gene. The CDR3 nucleotides are TGCAGCGTAACTGGACAGGGTCCGCATCAGCCCCAGCATTTT. Protein sequence: CSVTGQGPHQPQHF.

This clone was detected a few times. This sequence joins TRBV5-1 and TRBJ1-3; 7 positions agree with TRBD1. With 4 bases clipped from V and 0 bases from J, the junction kept 4 bases outside the gene matches. This CDR3 has 15 amino acids. Per the germline V gene, CDR1 is SGHRS and CDR2 is YFSETQ. CDR3 nucleotide sequence: TGCGCCAGCAGCCCGACAGGGAGCTCTGGAAACACCATATATTTT. Translation: CASSPTGSSGNTIYF.

This clone was counted only a few times. V usage is TRBV9 and J usage is TRBJ1-1, with 11 positions matching TRBD1. Unmatched junction bases numbered 10, after V lost 2 bases and J lost 1 base. The CDR3 runs to 18 residues. CDR1 and CDR2 (germline): SGDLS, YYNGEE. The chain's CDR3 is CASSVRGDRGYENTEAFF. In DNA, the CDR3 is TGTGCCAGCAGCGTTCGTGGGGACAGGGGGTATGAGAACACTGAAGCTTTCTTT.

This clone occurred a few times. The rearrangement links TRBV5-4 to TRBJ2-1, with 9 nucleotides matching TRBD2. J lost 4 bases, V lost 0 bases, and 5 bases had no gene match. CDR1 and CDR2 from the germline V gene are SGHNT and YYREEE (reference sequence). The CDR3 loop spans 16 amino acids. The CDR3 DNA reads as TGTGCCAGCAGCTTGGGAACTAGCGGGCCGTACAATGAGCAGTTCTTC. Translated, it gives CASSLGTSGPYNEQFF.

This clone has only a few counts. J is TRBJ2-7 and V is TRBV27, with TRBD1 as a possible D gene (6 bases). Looked up from germline, CDR1 is MNHEY and CDR2 is SMNVEV (reference sequence). The CDR3 covers 14 residues. V was trimmed by 7 bases and J by 2 bases, leaving 15 bases between them. As DNA, the CDR3 is TGTGCCAGCACCCCGGCAGGGGCCACCTACGAGCAGTACTTC. Translation gives CASTPAGATYEQYF.

This clone turned up a few times. CDR3 amino acids: CASSLASFGTDTQYF. In DNA form, the CDR3 reads TGTGCCAGCAGTTTAGCCAGTTTTGGCACAGATACGCAGTATTTT. The chain joins TRBV28 to TRBJ2-3; D is unclear. The CDR3 has 15 residues. V shed 2 bases and J shed 1 base, with 10 bases lying between them. CDR1 and CDR2 from the germline V gene are MDHEN and SYDVKM. The complete variable domain, with remaining parts taken from reference TRBV28 and TRBJ2-3, reads DVKVTQSSRYLVKRTGEKVFLECVQDMDHENMFWYRQDPGLGLRLIYFSYDVKMKEKGDIPEGYSVSREKKERFSLILESASTNQTSMYLCASSLASFGTDTQYFGPGTRLTVL.

The chain has TRBV9 and TRBJ1-2; unclear D gene. Germline V gene lookup returns CDR1 SGDLS and CDR2 YYNGEE. The CDR3 spans 12 residues. Trimming removed 3 bases from V and 4 bases from J, with 7 bases in between. The CDR3 DNA follows: TGTGCCAGCAGCGCACAGACCTATGGCTACACCTTC. It translates to CASSAQTYGYTF.

The table lists this clone with a few counts. J is TRBJ2-3 and V is TRBV18; 7 positions agree with TRBD1. The CDR3 has 14 amino acids. In germline, CDR1 is KGHSH, CDR2 LQKENI. Germline trimming cut 7 bases from V and 1 base from J; bases unmatched to any gene: 5. CDR3 bases: TGTGCCAGCTACCCTACAGGGGGCACAGATACGCAGTATTTT. It is translated as CASYPTGGTDTQYF.

This chain connects TRBV6-5 to TRBJ1-1; a weak D match, TRBD1 (5 bases). Germline CDR1 MNHEY, CDR2 SVGAGI. The CDR3 is 13 residues long. The V end lost 2 bases, the J end lost 11 bases, and 15 bases lay between the germline ends. This CDR3 is CASSYGRDSRAFF. The CDR3 DNA reads TGTGCCAGCAGTTACGGCAGGGACTCTCGGGCTTTCTTT.

This chain connects TRBV19 to TRBJ2-5, with D possibly matching TRBD1 (6 bases). Germline V gene data show CDR1 as LNHDA and CDR2 as SQIVND (reference sequence). V shed 3 bases and J shed 4 bases, with 12 bases lying between them. This CDR3 has 14 amino acids. Here the CDR3 DNA reads TGTGCCAGTAGTATTAAACAGGGTGGAGAGACCCAGTACTTC. Protein: CASSIKQGGETQYF.

In this sample, this clone turned up a few times. The V gene is TRBV27, the J gene TRBJ1-1; weak D call: TRBD1 (5 bases). The CDR3 loop spans 13 amino acids. V lost 2 bases, J lost 4 bases, and 8 bases lay in between. Germline CDR1 MNHEY, CDR2 SMNVEV (reference sequence). DNA of the CDR3: TGTGCCAGCAGTTTACGGCAGGGCACTGAAGCTTTCTTT. This translates into CASSLRQGTEAFF.

This clone occurred a few times. V gene TRBV5-1 combines with J gene TRBJ2-3; D ambiguous. Germline V gives CDR1 SGHRS, CDR2 YFSETQ. CDR3 length: 17 residues. V was pared by 4 bases and J by 0 bases, with 18 bases between. Here the CDR3 reads CASSPSVRSGSTDTQYF. The CDR3 nucleotides are TGCGCCAGCAGCCCCTCCGTCCGGTCGGGTAGCACAGATACGCAGTATTTT.

The rearrangement uses TRBV5-1 and TRBJ2-5; a weak D match, TRBD2 (6 bases). Germline V gene data show CDR1 as SGHRS and CDR2 as YFSETQ. The CDR3 is 15 residues long. Trimming pared 1 base from V and 5 bases from J, leaving 15 bases between. CDR3 protein: CASSLTAGWRETQYF. The CDR3 region has the DNA TGCGCCAGCAGCTTGACGGCGGGATGGCGGGAGACCCAGTACTTC.

This chain uses TRBV15 with TRBJ2-2; perhaps TRBD1 as D (6 bases). Germline V gives CDR1 LNHNV, CDR2 YYDKDF (reference sequence). The CDR3 is made up of 15 amino acids. Between the trimmed V and J ends, which lost 5 bases and 6 bases, there was a span of 16 bases. The CDR3 is CATSVSGTLPGELFF. CDR3 nucleotide sequence: TGTGCCACCAGCGTGTCCGGGACACTACCCGGGGAGCTGTTTTTT.